This TCR beta chain is drawn from a study of blood T cell repertoires in COVID-19. Study background: Researchers got acute and convalescent COVID-19 samples from the United States, Italy and Spain. PBMCs, B-cell-depleted T cells, or T cells were the source of the cDNA or gDNA that made up the material.

In the original workflow: Amplification from reference gene primers served as the basis for estimated nucleated cell counts. Sequenced by immunoSEQ multiplex PCR; TCRdb stores in-frame clones only, minus some. The V and J calls and clone size were taken over from that table, and D and trimming were inferred from the DNA. The sample lists about 190,000 clones, around 79% occurring once. The clonotype comes from a woman between 45 and 60 years old with acute or convalescent COVID-19. Input material: peripheral blood.

CDR3 in amino acids: CAGRGQGASGELFF. The CDR3 DNA follows: TGTGCCGGCAGGGGACAGGGGGCAAGCGGGGAGCTGTTTTTT. The chain recombines TRBV19 with TRBJ2-2, with 12 bases aligning to TRBD1. The CDR3 is made up of 14 amino acids. Germline loops: CDR1 LNHDA, CDR2 SQIVND (reference sequence). V was pared by 11 bases and J by 7 bases, with 8 bases of the junction left unmatched.